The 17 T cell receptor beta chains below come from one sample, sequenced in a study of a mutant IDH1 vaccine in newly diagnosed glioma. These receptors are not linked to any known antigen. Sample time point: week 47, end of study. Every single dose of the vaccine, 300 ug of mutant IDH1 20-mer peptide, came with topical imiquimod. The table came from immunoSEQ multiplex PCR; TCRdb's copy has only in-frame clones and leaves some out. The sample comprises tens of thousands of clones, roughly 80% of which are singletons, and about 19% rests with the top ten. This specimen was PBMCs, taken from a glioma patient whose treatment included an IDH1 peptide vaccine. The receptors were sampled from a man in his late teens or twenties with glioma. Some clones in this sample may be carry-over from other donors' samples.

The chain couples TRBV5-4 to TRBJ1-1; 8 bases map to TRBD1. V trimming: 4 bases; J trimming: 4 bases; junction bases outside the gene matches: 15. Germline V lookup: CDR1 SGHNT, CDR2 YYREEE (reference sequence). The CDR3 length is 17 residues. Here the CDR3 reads CASSQGTGALRGTEAFF. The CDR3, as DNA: TGTGCCAGCAGCCAGGGGACAGGCGCCTTAAGGGGCACTGAAGCTTTCTTT.

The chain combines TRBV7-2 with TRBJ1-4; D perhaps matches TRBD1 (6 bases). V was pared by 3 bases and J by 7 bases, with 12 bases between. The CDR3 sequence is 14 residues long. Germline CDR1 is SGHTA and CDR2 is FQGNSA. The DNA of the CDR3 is TGTGCCAGCAGCTTGTCGGGAGGGGGTGAAAAACTGTTTTTT. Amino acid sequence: CASSLSGGGEKLFF.

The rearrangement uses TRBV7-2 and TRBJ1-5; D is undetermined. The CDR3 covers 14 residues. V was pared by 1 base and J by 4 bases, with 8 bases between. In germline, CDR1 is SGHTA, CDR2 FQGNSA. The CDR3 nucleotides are TGTGCCAGCAGCTTAGTGCGAGGGAATCAGCCCCAGCATTTT. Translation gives CASSLVRGNQPQHF.

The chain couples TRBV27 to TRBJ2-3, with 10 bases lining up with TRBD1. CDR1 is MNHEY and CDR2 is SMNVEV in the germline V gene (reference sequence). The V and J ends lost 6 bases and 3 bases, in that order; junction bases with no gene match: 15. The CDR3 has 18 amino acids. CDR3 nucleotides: TGTGCCAGCAGCTCTAAATATCTAACGGGACAGGGGACAGATACGCAGTATTTT. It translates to CASSSKYLTGQGTDTQYF.

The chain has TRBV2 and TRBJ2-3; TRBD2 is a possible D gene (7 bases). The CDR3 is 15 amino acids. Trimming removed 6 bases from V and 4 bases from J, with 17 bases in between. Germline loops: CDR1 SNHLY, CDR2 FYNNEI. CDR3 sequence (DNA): TGTGCCAGCAGCGGGGGGCTCTCCGGGGCAGATACGCAGTATTTT. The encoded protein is CASSGGLSGADTQYF.

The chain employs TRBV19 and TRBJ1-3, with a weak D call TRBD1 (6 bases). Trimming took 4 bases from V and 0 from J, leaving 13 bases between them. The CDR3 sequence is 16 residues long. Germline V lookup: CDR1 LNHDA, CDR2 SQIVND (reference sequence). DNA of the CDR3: TGTGCCAGTAGTACCCACAGGGCCGTCTCTGGAAACACCATATATTTT. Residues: CASSTHRAVSGNTIYF.

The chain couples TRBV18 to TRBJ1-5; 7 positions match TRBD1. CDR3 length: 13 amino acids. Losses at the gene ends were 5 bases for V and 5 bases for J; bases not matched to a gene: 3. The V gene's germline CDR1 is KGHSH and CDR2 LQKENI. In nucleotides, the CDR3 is TGTGCCAGCTCAACCGACAGGGATCAGCCCCAGCATTTT. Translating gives CASSTDRDQPQHF.

CDR3 in amino acids: CASSLEPGVARGAFF. For the CDR3, the DNA is TGCGCCAGCAGCTTGGAACCGGGTGTGGCGAGAGGAGCTTTCTTT. The chain has TRBV5-1 and TRBJ1-1; D unclear. This CDR3 has 15 amino acids. Germline V lookup: CDR1 SGHRS, CDR2 YFSETQ. Trimming took off 0 bases at V and 10 bases at J, with 19 bases between the two ends.

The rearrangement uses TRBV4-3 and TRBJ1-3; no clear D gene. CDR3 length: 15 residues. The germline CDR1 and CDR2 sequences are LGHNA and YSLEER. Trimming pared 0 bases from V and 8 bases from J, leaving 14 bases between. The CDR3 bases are TGCGCCAGCAGCCAAGATGGCTCAGGTGGGGACACCATATATTTT. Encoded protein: CASSQDGSGGDTIYF.

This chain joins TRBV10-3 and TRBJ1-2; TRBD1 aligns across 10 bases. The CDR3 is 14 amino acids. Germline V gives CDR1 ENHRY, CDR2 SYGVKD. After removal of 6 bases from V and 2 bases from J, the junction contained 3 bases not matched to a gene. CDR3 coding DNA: TGTGCCATCAGCCCGGGACAGGGGAACTATGGCTACACCTTC. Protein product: CAISPGQGNYGYTF.

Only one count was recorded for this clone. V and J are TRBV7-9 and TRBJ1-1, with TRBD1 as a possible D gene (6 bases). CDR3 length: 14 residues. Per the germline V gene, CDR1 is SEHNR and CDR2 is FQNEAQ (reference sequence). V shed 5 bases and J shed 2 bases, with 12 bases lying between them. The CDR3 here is CASSRDRPNTEAFF. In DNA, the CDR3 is TGTGCCAGCAGCCGAGACAGGCCAAACACTGAAGCTTTCTTT. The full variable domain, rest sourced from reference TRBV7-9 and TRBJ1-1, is DTGVSQNPRHKITKRGQNVTFRCDPISEHNRLYWYRQTLGQGPEFLTYFQNEAQLEKSRLLSDRFSAERPKGSFSTLEIQRTEQGDSAMYLCASSRDRPNTEAFFGQGTRLTVV.

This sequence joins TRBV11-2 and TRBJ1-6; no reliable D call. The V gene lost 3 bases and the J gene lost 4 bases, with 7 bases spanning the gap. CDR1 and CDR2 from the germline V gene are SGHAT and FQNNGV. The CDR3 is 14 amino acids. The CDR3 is CASSFGLYNSPLHF. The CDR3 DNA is TGTGCCAGCAGCTTCGGGCTGTATAATTCACCCCTCCACTTT.

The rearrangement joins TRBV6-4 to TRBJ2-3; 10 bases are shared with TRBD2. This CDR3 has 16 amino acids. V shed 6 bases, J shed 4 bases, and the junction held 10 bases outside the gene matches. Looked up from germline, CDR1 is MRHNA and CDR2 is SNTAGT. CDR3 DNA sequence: TGTGCCAGCAGCGAAACAGCGGGGGGGCCGGCAGATACGCAGTATTTT. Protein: CASSETAGGPADTQYF.

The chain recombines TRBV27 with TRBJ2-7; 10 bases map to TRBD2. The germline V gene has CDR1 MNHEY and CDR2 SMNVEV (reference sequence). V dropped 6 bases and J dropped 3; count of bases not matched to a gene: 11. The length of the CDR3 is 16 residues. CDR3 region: CASSERLAGKRYEQYF. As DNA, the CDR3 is TGTGCCAGCAGCGAGCGACTAGCGGGTAAACGCTACGAGCAGTACTTC.

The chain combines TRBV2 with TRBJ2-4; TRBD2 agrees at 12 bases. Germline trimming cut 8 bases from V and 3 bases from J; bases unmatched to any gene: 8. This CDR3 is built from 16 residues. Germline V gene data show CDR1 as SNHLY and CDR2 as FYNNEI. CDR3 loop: CASGRLAGGHKNIQYF. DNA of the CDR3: TGTGCCAGCGGGAGGCTAGCGGGAGGGCACAAAAACATTCAGTACTTC.

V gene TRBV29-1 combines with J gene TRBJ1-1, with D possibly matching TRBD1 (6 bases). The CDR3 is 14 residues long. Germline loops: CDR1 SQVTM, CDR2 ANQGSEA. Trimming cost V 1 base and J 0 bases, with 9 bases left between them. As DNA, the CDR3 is TGCAGCGTTGAAGCGGACAGAATGAACACTGAAGCTTTCTTT. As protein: CSVEADRMNTEAFF.

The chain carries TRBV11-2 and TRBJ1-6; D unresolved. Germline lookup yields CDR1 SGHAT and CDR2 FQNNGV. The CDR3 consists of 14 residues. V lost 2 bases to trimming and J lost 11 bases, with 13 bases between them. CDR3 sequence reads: CASSLRRNRAPLHF. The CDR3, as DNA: TGTGCCAGCAGCTTACGGAGAAACCGCGCACCCCTCCACTTT. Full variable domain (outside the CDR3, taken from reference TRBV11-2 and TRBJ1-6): EAGVAQSPRYKIIEKRQSVAFWCNPISGHATLYWYQQILGQGPKLLIQFQNNGVVDDSQLPKDRFSAERLKGVDSTLKIQPAKLEDSAVYLCASSLRRNRAPLHFGNGTRLTVT.